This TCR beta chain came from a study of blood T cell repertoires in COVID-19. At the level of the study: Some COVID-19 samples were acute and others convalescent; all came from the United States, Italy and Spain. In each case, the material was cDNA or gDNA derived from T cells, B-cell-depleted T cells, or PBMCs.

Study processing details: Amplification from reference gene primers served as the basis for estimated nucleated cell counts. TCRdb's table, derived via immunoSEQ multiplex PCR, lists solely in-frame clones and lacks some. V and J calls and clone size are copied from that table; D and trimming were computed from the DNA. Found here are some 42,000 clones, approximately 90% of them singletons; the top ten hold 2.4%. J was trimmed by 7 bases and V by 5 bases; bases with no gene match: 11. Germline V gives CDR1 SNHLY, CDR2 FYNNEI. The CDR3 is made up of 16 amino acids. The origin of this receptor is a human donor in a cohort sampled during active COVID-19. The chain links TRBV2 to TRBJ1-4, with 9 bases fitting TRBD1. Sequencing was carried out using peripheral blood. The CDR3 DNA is TGTGCCAGCAGTACCCGGGACAGGGTTTCGGGTGAAAAACTGTTTTTT. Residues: CASSTRDRVSGEKLFF.